These 6 T cell receptor beta chains were sequenced from one sample in a study of blood T cell repertoires in COVID-19 (dated by TCRdb to about 2020). Library creation used the immunoSEQ multiplex PCR assay. This is the immuneACCESS table as TCRdb keeps it, with only in-frame sequences that have V and J called. A part of the clones is gone; compared with another copy, unresolved V genes explain less than half, and the rest is unexplained. The sample yields about 230,000 clones; about 85% were counted once. 0.98% of the sample is held by the ten biggest clonotypes. Specimen: peripheral blood. These receptor sequences come from a middle-aged man with acute or convalescent COVID-19.

Only one count was recorded for this clone. The V call is TRBV5-1, the J call TRBJ1-2, with a weak D call TRBD1 (5 bases). The CDR3 length is 15 residues. Germline V lookup: CDR1 SGHRS, CDR2 YFSETQ. V lost 4 bases and J 6 bases, leaving 19 bases between the germline ends. The DNA of the CDR3 is TGCGCCAGCAGCCGGGCGGATCGGGGGGTTGATGGCTACACCTTC. Protein: CASSRADRGVDGYTF.

The rearrangement links TRBV28 to TRBJ1-1; D is ambiguous. V gave up 3 bases and J gave up 1 base, with 6 bases separating them. The CDR3 has 13 amino acids. Germline CDR1 reads MDHEN; CDR2 reads SYDVKM. The CDR3 loop reads CASSFPRNTEAFF. The CDR3 bases are TGTGCCAGCAGTTTTCCGAGGAACACTGAAGCTTTCTTT.

J is TRBJ2-4 and V is TRBV4-2, with TRBD2 identical over 14 bases. Germline loops: CDR1 LGHNA, CDR2 YNFKEQ. Unmatched junction bases numbered 9, after V lost 6 bases and J lost 2 bases. This CDR3 is built from 18 residues. CDR3 residues: CASSGTSGGPQTKNIQYF. The CDR3 nucleotides are TGTGCCAGCAGTGGGACTAGCGGGGGCCCTCAGACCAAAAACATTCAGTACTTC.

CDR3 DNA: TGTGCCAGCAGTTACAGAGGTGCAACTAATGAAAAACTGTTTTTT. Translated: CASSYRGATNEKLFF. This chain joins TRBV6-5 and TRBJ1-4, with no clear D. The CDR3 runs to 15 residues. Germline V lookup: CDR1 MNHEY, CDR2 SVGAGI. The V and J ends lost 2 bases and 0 bases respectively, with 7 bases between them.

This sequence joins TRBV7-2 and TRBJ1-1; no definite D call. With 2 bases removed from V and 7 bases from J, the gap between germline ends came to 8 bases. Germline-derived CDR1 and CDR2 are SGHTA and FQGNSA. This CDR3 region has 12 residues. In DNA, the CDR3 is TGTGCCAGCAGCTTACGGTACGGTGAAGCTTTCTTT. Translating it yields CASSLRYGEAFF. The full variable domain, rest sourced from reference TRBV7-2 and TRBJ1-1, is GAGVSQSPSNKVTEKGKDVELRCDPISGHTALYWYRQSLGQGLEFLIYFQGNSAPDKSGLPSDRFSAERTGGSVSTLTIQRTQQEDSAVYLCASSLRYGEAFFGQGTRLTVV.

The genes are TRBV6-5 and TRBJ1-2, with unresolved D. CDR3 size: 13 residues. V was clipped by 5 bases and J by 0 bases, with 7 bases between them. Germline assignment: CDR1 MNHEY and CDR2 SVGAGI. The CDR3 coding sequence is TGTGCCAGCAGTAAGGGAGCTAACTATGGCTACACCTTC. Translating it yields CASSKGANYGYTF.